The 7 T cell receptor beta chains given below trace back to one sample, sequenced in a study of blood T cell repertoires in COVID-19. TCRdb's copy holds only in-frame clones and misses some; the assay was immunoSEQ multiplex PCR. The table records 300,000 to 350,000 clones, about nine tenths of them present only once. The sequencing input was PBMCs or T cells enriched from blood (not recorded which). The receptors derive from a woman aged 18-30 years who had recovered from COVID-19.

The chain combines TRBV11-2 with TRBJ1-2; 10 nucleotides agree with TRBD1. This CDR3 region has 18 residues. Per the germline V gene, CDR1 is SGHAT and CDR2 is FQNNGV. Losses at the gene ends were 5 bases for V and 0 bases for J; bases not matched to a gene: 12. The CDR3 spells CASSLRQGASGSNYGYTF. The CDR3, as DNA: TGTGCCAGCAGCCTGCGACAGGGGGCCAGTGGGTCTAACTATGGCTACACCTTC.

The gene calls are TRBV18 and TRBJ1-2; D might be TRBD1 (5 bases). The CDR3 length is 17 residues. V lost 6 bases to trimming and J lost 2 bases, with 22 bases between them. CDR1 and CDR2 (germline): KGHSH, LQKENI. The CDR3 DNA reads TGTGCCAGCTCGCGGTCTAACGTCGGAGGGACCAACTATGGCTACACCTTC. This encodes CASSRSNVGGTNYGYTF.

J is TRBJ1-2 and V is TRBV5-4, with D possibly being TRBD1 (5 bases). With 0 bases removed from V and 4 bases from J, the gap between germline ends came to 13 bases. The CDR3 spans 15 residues. Germline CDR1 SGHNT, CDR2 YYREEE (reference sequence). The CDR3 loop is CASSLVRQGGYGYTF. CDR3 bases: TGTGCCAGCAGCTTGGTTCGCCAGGGCGGCTATGGCTACACCTTC. Filled out from reference TRBV5-4 and TRBJ1-2, the complete variable domain reads ETGVTQSPTHLIKTRGQQVTLRCSSQSGHNTVSWYQQALGQGPQFIFQYYREEENGRGNFPPRFSGLQFPNYSSELNVNALELDDSALYLCASSLVRQGGYGYTFGSGTRLTVV.

The count of this clone is one. The chain employs TRBV27 and TRBJ1-2; 8 positions match TRBD1. V gave up 6 bases and J gave up 2 bases; unmatched junction bases: 14. Germline CDR1 MNHEY, CDR2 SMNVEV (reference sequence). The CDR3 totals 17 residues. CDR3: CASRPTGAKNLNYGYTF. In DNA, the CDR3 is TGTGCCAGCAGACCGACAGGGGCCAAGAATCTAAACTATGGCTACACCTTC.

The DNA for the CDR3 is TGTGCCAGCAGTTCCAGACAGGGCACTGAAGCTTTCTTT. It codes for CASSSRQGTEAFF. This chain joins TRBV6-5 and TRBJ1-1, with TRBD1 identical over 7 bases. V was pared by 4 bases and J by 4 bases, with 3 bases of the junction left unmatched. Germline values: CDR1 MNHEY, CDR2 SVGAGI. The CDR3 runs 13 residues.

This CDR3 reads CASSLGLAGGPENEQFF. The CDR3 DNA follows: TGTGCCAGCAGCTTAGGACTAGCGGGAGGGCCAGAAAATGAGCAGTTCTTC. V is TRBV7-9 and J is TRBJ2-1; 14 positions agree with TRBD2. Germline V gene sequence: CDR1 SEHNR, CDR2 FQNEAQ (reference sequence). CDR3 size: 17 residues. V lost 1 base and J lost 7; bases outside the gene matches: 6.

The chain joins TRBV5-4 to TRBJ2-1; 11 bases align to TRBD2. V lost 1 base and J lost 7; bases outside the gene matches: 10. Germline V CDR1 and CDR2: SGHNT, YYREEE (reference sequence). This CDR3 is 17 amino acids long. CDR3: CASSLKIAGGPWNEQFF. The CDR3 nucleotides are TGTGCCAGCAGCTTGAAGATAGCGGGGGGGCCGTGGAATGAGCAGTTCTTC.